Listed below are T cell receptor beta chains from one sample, sequenced in a study of blood T cell repertoires in COVID-19. Assay: immunoSEQ multiplex PCR; the TCRdb copy retains only in-frame clones and omits some. The sample has about 670,000 clones; 80% to 90% are singletons. The sequencing input was peripheral blood. The source of these receptors is a woman younger than 30 with acute or convalescent COVID-19. CDR3s include the opening cysteine and the closing phenylalanine or tryptophan. A D gene is named only where the DNA matches it firmly. A row's size may be missing; if present it is once, few, many or a size class.

CASSRQGARSASYEQYF,TGTGCCAGCAGCCGACAGGGGGCCCGCAGTGCCTCCTACGAGCAGTACTTC,TRBJ2-7,TRBD1,TRBV27,NA
CASSPGGDWPNEQFF,TGTGCCAGCTCACCAGGGGGGGATTGGCCCAATGAGCAGTTCTTC,TRBJ2-1,TRBD2,TRBV18,NA
CASSWTEANYGYTF,TGCGCCAGCAGCTGGACAGAAGCTAACTATGGCTACACCTTC,TRBJ1-2,NA,TRBV5-1,NA
CASSSDRASQETQYF,TGTGCCAGCAGTTCCGACAGGGCAAGCCAAGAGACCCAGTACTTC,TRBJ2-5,TRBD1,TRBV6-5,NA
CASSYSPNQPQHF,TGTGCCAGCAGCTACAGTCCGAATCAGCCCCAGCATTTT,TRBJ1-5,NA,TRBV27,NA
CASSPPGRGGRGQETQYF,TGTGCCAGCTCACCACCAGGCCGGGGGGGCCGAGGGCAAGAGACCCAGTACTTC,TRBJ2-5,TRBD2,TRBV18,NA
CASSATGHGYTF,TGCGCCAGCAGTGCCACAGGGCATGGCTACACCTTC,TRBJ1-2,NA,TRBV10-1,NA
CASSLGRGVYEQYF,TGTGCCAGCAGTTTAGGGCGGGGGGTATACGAGCAGTACTTC,TRBJ2-7,TRBD2,TRBV27,NA
CASSQQYGYTF,TGTGCCAGCAGTCAACAGTATGGCTACACCTTC,TRBJ1-2,NA,TRBV2,NA
CASSPNRHGTEAFF,TGTGCCAGCAGCCCAAACCGACACGGCACTGAAGCTTTCTTT,TRBJ1-1,NA,TRBV9,once
CASSFHGNYGYTF,TGTGCCAGCAGCTTCCACGGTAACTATGGCTACACCTTC,TRBJ1-2,NA,TRBV7-2,NA
CASTIENSNQPQHF,TGTGCCAGCACAATCGAGAATAGCAATCAGCCCCAGCATTTT,TRBJ1-5,NA,TRBV28,NA
CASSHRTGDEQFF,TGCGCCAGCAGCCACCGTACGGGGGATGAGCAGTTCTTC,TRBJ2-1,NA,TRBV4-3,NA
CASSVRDRGGSPLHF,TGTGCCAGCTCCGTTCGGGACAGGGGAGGTTCACCCCTCCACTTT,TRBJ1-6,TRBD1,TRBV18,NA
CASSQVRRDREFF,TGCGCCAGCAGCCAAGTAAGACGGGACAGGGAGTTCTTC,TRBJ2-1,TRBD1,TRBV4-1,NA
CASSSFSSYEQYF,TGCGCCAGCAGCAGCTTCTCTAGCTACGAGCAGTACTTC,TRBJ2-7,NA,TRBV5-1,NA
CASSQSREVAEAFF,TGTGCCAGCAGCCAAAGCAGGGAGGTCGCTGAAGCTTTCTTT,TRBJ1-1,NA,TRBV4-2,many
CASSLSGVNEQFF,TGCGCCAGCAGCTTGAGCGGGGTAAATGAGCAGTTCTTC,TRBJ2-1,TRBD2,TRBV5-1,NA
CASSQDQDSLQRPQHF,TGCGCCAGCAGCCAAGACCAGGACTCCCTCCAACGGCCCCAGCATTTT,TRBJ1-5,NA,TRBV4-1,NA
CASTRQKYEQYF,TGTGCCAGCACTAGACAGAAGTACGAGCAGTACTTC,TRBJ2-7,NA,TRBV6-5,NA
CASRGDRWDRINEQYF,TGTGCCAGCAGGGGGGACAGATGGGACAGGATCAACGAGCAGTACTTC,TRBJ2-7,TRBD1,TRBV7-9,NA
CSVAGDWENIQYF,TGCAGCGTTGCTGGGGATTGGGAGAACATTCAGTACTTC,TRBJ2-4,NA,TRBV29-1,NA
CASSIHSKRGATDTQYF,TGTGCCAGTAGTATTCACTCGAAGCGGGGGGCGACAGATACGCAGTATTTT,TRBJ2-3,TRBD2,TRBV19,NA
CASSLMGGGSIAAYNEQFF,TGTGCCAGCAGCCTCATGGGTGGGGGATCGATAGCGGCCTACAATGAGCAGTTCTTC,TRBJ2-1,NA,TRBV9,NA
CASVQKAPSGGDQYF,TGTGCCAGCGTACAAAAGGCTCCTAGCGGGGGGGACCAGTACTTC,TRBJ2-5,NA,TRBV21-1,NA
CASSFTGDTEAFF,TGTGCCAGCAGCTTTACGGGAGACACTGAAGCTTTCTTT,TRBJ1-1,NA,TRBV7-3,NA